Below, 12 T cell receptor beta chains from the same sample are listed, as sequenced in a study of CD8 T cells in ankylosing spondylitis. Overall study findings and caveats: Several highly homologous variants made up a TCR beta motif, and this motif appeared characteristic of ankylosing spondylitis blood.

Which antigens these TCRs recognize remains unknown. A single record per CDR3 protein comes from TCRdb applying MiXCR to the 5' RACE reads. The sample lists roughly 670,000 distinct CDR3 sequences, about 20% seen once, with over 15% in the top ten. The sample consisted of blood, either unsorted or a sorted T cell fraction (not recorded which). These receptors were taken from a male donor with ankylosing spondylitis.

The sample holds a few counts of this clonotype. This chain joins TRBV12-3 or TRBV12-4 and TRBJ2-6; perhaps TRBD1 as D (6 bases). V lost 5 bases and J 8 bases, leaving 19 bases between the germline ends. The CDR3 is made up of 16 amino acids. CDR3 nucleotides: TGTGCCAGCAGTACCCCCCGCACAGGGCTGTCCAACGTCCTGACTTTC. Its protein is CASSTPRTGLSNVLTF.

A few counts support this clonotype. CDR3 sequence (DNA): TGTGCCAGCAGTGAAAGGATGGCTCTGTTATCGACGACCTACGAGCAGTACTTC. Its protein is CASSERMALLSTTYEQYF. The V and J genes are TRBV2 and TRBJ2-7; D is undetermined. This CDR3 spans 18 amino acids. The germline gives CDR1 SNHLY, CDR2 FYNNEI. Between the trimmed V and J ends, which lost 2 bases and 2 bases, there was a span of 22 bases.

The chain couples TRBV9 to TRBJ2-7; 9 bases line up with TRBD2. V shed 0 bases, J shed 5 bases, and the junction held 3 bases outside the gene matches. The CDR3 consists of 14 residues. The germline CDR1 and CDR2 sequences are SGDLS and YYNGEE. The CDR3 DNA reads as TGTGCCAGCAGCGTAGGCGGGAGGGCGGACGAGCAGTACTTC. Translating it yields CASSVGGRADEQYF.

This clonotype has ten or more counts. The genes are TRBV7-2 and TRBJ1-1; D is unclear. V shed 5 bases and J shed 1 base, with 8 bases lying between them. The CDR3 loop spans 13 amino acids. CDR1 SGHTA and CDR2 FQGNSA come from the germline V gene. Written as DNA, the CDR3 is TGTGCCAGCAGCGTCGCACAGAACACTGAAGCTTTCTTT. Translating it yields CASSVAQNTEAFF.

The table lists this clonotype with a few counts. The rearrangement uses TRBV10-3 and TRBJ2-7, with D possibly called TRBD1 or TRBD2 (5 bases each). Trimming left V 1 base short and J 4 bases short, with 8 bases between. The CDR3 runs 13 residues. CDR1 is ENHRY, CDR2 SYGVKD, per germline. The DNA of the CDR3 is TGTGCCATCAGTGAGTGGGACCGTTACGAGCAGTACTTC. Amino acid sequence: CAISEWDRYEQYF.

This clonotype has only a few counts. This chain links TRBV24-1 with TRBJ1-1; D is perhaps TRBD1 (6 bases). Per germline, CDR1 KGHDR and CDR2 SFDVKD. The CDR3 runs 14 residues. V was pared by 5 bases and J by 7 bases, with 16 bases between. CDR3 in amino acids: CATSGTDRYGEAFF. In nucleotides, the CDR3 is TGTGCCACCAGTGGTACAGACAGGTACGGTGAAGCTTTCTTT.

The V and J genes are TRBV10-3 and TRBJ2-7, with 10 nucleotides matching TRBD2. CDR3 length equals 16 residues. Losses at the gene ends were 3 bases for V and 1 base for J; bases not matched to a gene: 6. Per germline, CDR1 ENHRY and CDR2 SYGVKD. The CDR3 is CAISDGGLARSYEQYF. The DNA for the CDR3 is TGTGCCATCAGTGACGGGGGACTAGCGAGGTCCTACGAGCAGTACTTC.

The chain has TRBV11-2 and TRBJ1-5; TRBD1 is a possible D gene (6 bases). The germline V gene encodes CDR1 SGHAT and CDR2 FQNNGV. Trimming shortened V by 2 bases and J by 9 bases, and 8 bases separated the two germline ends. The CDR3 is 12 residues long. The CDR3 DNA is TGTGCCAGCAGCTTAAAGGGGGGGCCCCAGCATTTT. This codes for CASSLKGGPQHF.

This clonotype was observed a few times. The chain links TRBV20-1 to TRBJ2-7, with D perhaps TRBD1 (6 bases). Germline-derived CDR1 and CDR2 are DFQATT and SNEGSKA (reference sequence). The CDR3 covers 14 residues. Deletions cut 0 bases from V and 3 bases from J, with 12 bases between. CDR3 coding DNA: TGCAGTGCTAGAGAACAGGGCCAGGGCTACGAGCAGTACTTC. The encoded protein is CSAREQGQGYEQYF.

This chain links TRBV27 with TRBJ2-1; D is undetermined. Germline assignment: CDR1 MNHEY and CDR2 SMNVEV (reference sequence). The V end lost 5 bases, the J end lost 2 bases, and 7 bases lay between the germline ends. The CDR3 totals 13 residues. CDR3 protein: CASSVSAYNEQFF. CDR3 DNA: TGTGCCAGCAGTGTTAGTGCCTACAATGAGCAGTTCTTC.

This clonotype was seen more than once but under ten times. The chain uses TRBV3-1 and TRBJ2-1; D perhaps matches TRBD2 (6 bases). Germline CDR1 and CDR2: LGHDT and YNNKEL (reference sequence). This CDR3 has 14 residues. V was cut by 1 base and J by 7 bases, with 11 bases left in between. The CDR3 DNA reads TGTGCCAGCAGCCAAGGACGGGAGAGGAATGAGCAGTTCTTC. Translated, it gives CASSQGRERNEQFF.

This clonotype has more than one count but fewer than ten. The chain combines TRBV5-1 with TRBJ1-1; tentative D call: TRBD1 (5 bases). The germline V and J ends were trimmed by 0 bases and 1 base, with 10 bases remaining between them. The CDR3 contains 15 residues. CDR1 and CDR2 (germline): SGHRS, YFSETQ. DNA of the CDR3: TGCGCCAGCAGCTTGGTGGAGGGGTGGAACACTGAAGCTTTCTTT. Amino acids: CASSLVEGWNTEAFF.